Below are 11 T cell receptor beta chains sequenced from a single sample in a study of cytomegalovirus exposure and HLA in healthy donors (dated by TCRdb to 2016 to 2017). Library prep was done by the immunoSEQ multiplex PCR assay. A mixture of 60 forward primers for TCR Vbeta segments and 13 reverse primers for TCR Jbeta segments was used in the multiplex PCR. TCRdb provides this immuneACCESS table in a form limited to in-frame rearrangements. Some clones are lacking; in checked studies, under half of them reflect an unresolved V gene, and why the rest are absent is not known. Within this sample are about 160,000 clones, with around four fifths of them counted one time only. The ten largest account for 1.3% of the sample. The sequenced material came from PBMCs. The receptors shown here come from a woman between 45 and 60 years old in good health and CMV-seronegative.

The chain carries TRBV6-5 and TRBJ2-7; a possible D gene is TRBD1 (5 bases). Trimming removed 0 bases from V and 9 bases from J, with 15 bases in between. This CDR3 spans 14 amino acids. CDR1 and CDR2 from the germline V gene are MNHEY and SVGAGI. The CDR3 protein is CASSYSDRSGAQYF. CDR3 nucleotide sequence: TGTGCCAGCAGTTACTCCGACAGATCCGGCGCGCAGTACTTC.

The chain employs TRBV4-3 and TRBJ2-1, with TRBD1 identical over 7 bases. Germline trimming cut 1 base from V and 5 bases from J; bases unmatched to any gene: 5. The CDR3 length is 15 residues. Looked up from germline, CDR1 is LGHNA and CDR2 is YSLEER. CDR3 in amino acids: CASSQVSGQNNEQFF. The CDR3 DNA is TGCGCCAGCAGCCAAGTTTCGGGACAGAACAATGAGCAGTTCTTC.

J is TRBJ1-5 and V is TRBV19; 9 bases match TRBD1. With 7 bases clipped from V and 1 base from J, the junction kept 5 bases outside the gene matches. The germline V gene has CDR1 LNHDA and CDR2 SQIVND (reference sequence). There are 15 residues in the CDR3. The DNA for the CDR3 is TGTGCCAGTACGGGACAGGGTACGAGCAATCAGCCCCAGCATTTT. Protein: CASTGQGTSNQPQHF.

The chain carries TRBV19 and TRBJ1-1; maybe TRBD1 (6 bases). V lost 1 base, J lost 4 bases, and 10 bases lay in between. Germline V lookup: CDR1 LNHDA, CDR2 SQIVND (reference sequence). This CDR3 is built from 14 residues. As DNA, the CDR3 is TGTGCCAGTAGTATAGTTCAGGGGAGCACTGAAGCTTTCTTT. Its protein product is CASSIVQGSTEAFF.

The chain uses TRBV21-1 and TRBJ2-7; TRBD2 is taken as the D call from the table, unchecked against the DNA. TRBV21-1 is described as a pseudogene. CDR3 size: 21 residues. In DNA, the CDR3 is TGTGCCAGCAGCAAAGCTATTCGGGACCAGACGTTAGCGGGACCTTCCTACGAGCAGTACTTC. It translates to CASSKAIRDQTLAGPSYEQYF.

V and J are TRBV10-3 and TRBJ1-2; no definite D call. This CDR3 region has 13 residues. The germline V gene has CDR1 ENHRY and CDR2 SYGVKD. V lost 4 bases and J 3 bases, leaving 9 bases between the germline ends. The CDR3 DNA follows: TGTGCCATCAGTGGGGGAGGGTACTATGGCTACACCTTC. Translated: CAISGGGYYGYTF.

The V call is TRBV18, the J call TRBJ1-2; unclear D gene. CDR3 length equals 13 residues. Germline V gene lookup returns CDR1 KGHSH and CDR2 LQKENI. The V end lost 3 bases, the J end lost 5 bases, and 10 bases lay between the germline ends. In DNA, the CDR3 is TGTGCCAGCTCACCCCGGGAATGGTATGGCTACACCTTC. Its translation is CASSPREWYGYTF.

This chain uses TRBV10-3 with TRBJ2-4; perhaps TRBD2 as D (6 bases). The CDR3 has 17 amino acids. With 2 bases removed from V and 3 bases from J, the gap between germline ends came to 17 bases. Looked up from germline, CDR1 is ENHRY and CDR2 is SYGVKD. CDR3 nucleotides: TGTGCCATCAGTGAGGCCCTTGAGGGAGGTGTCAAAAACATTCAGTACTTC. Translation: CAISEALEGGVKNIQYF.

This clone has a single count. The rearrangement uses TRBV7-2 and TRBJ1-2, with 7 positions matching TRBD1. CDR1 SGHTA and CDR2 FQGNSA come from the germline V gene. Trimming cost V 2 bases and J 7 bases; bases outside gene matches: 4. The CDR3 runs 13 residues. Here the CDR3 reads CASSLRGRPGYTF. The CDR3 DNA reads as TGTGCCAGCAGCTTAAGGGGGCGTCCTGGCTACACCTTC.

A single count supports this clone. The chain couples TRBV28 to TRBJ2-5; 9 bases align to TRBD1. The V segment lost 1 base and the J segment 7 bases; nucleotides outside the gene matches: 10. This CDR3 is built from 16 residues. CDR1 is MDHEN, CDR2 SYDVKM, per germline. The CDR3, as DNA: TGTGCCAGCAGTTTATTTGGGACAGGGAGCTACGGGACCCAGTACTTC. The encoded protein is CASSLFGTGSYGTQYF.

The chain combines TRBV19 with TRBJ2-7, with a tentative D call TRBD2 (6 bases). Germline V gene data show CDR1 as LNHDA and CDR2 as SQIVND (reference sequence). V dropped 4 bases and J dropped 7 bases, with 17 bases sitting between them. This CDR3 has 14 residues. This CDR3 reads CASSRRGTGDEQYF. DNA for the CDR3: TGTGCCAGTAGTAGGAGGGGAACGGGTGATGAGCAGTACTTC.